This T cell receptor beta chain was identified during a study of glioma-infiltrating T cells after dendritic cell vaccination. Sample time point: after dendritic cell vaccination, including at tumor progression/relapse. CDR1 is SGHTA and CDR2 is FQGTGA in the germline V gene. The CDR3 covers 17 residues. V shed 5 bases, J shed 5 bases, and the junction held 13 bases outside the gene matches. In its sample, this clone was seen once. The PCR used 60 V beta and 13 J beta primers. Method: immunoSEQ multiplex PCR; TCRdb's copy keeps in-frame clones and lacks some. The sample holds about 65,000 clones, approximately 89% seen once.

The chain combines TRBV7-3 with TRBJ2-2; the match to TRBD2 covers 8 bases. The source of this sequence is a human donor with glioblastoma. The source was blood, collected after dendritic cell vaccination. CDR3 nucleotides: TGTGCCAGCAGCCCGCTAGCGGGCCCTTCTCTAACCGGGGAGCTGTTTTTT. Residues: CASSPLAGPSLTGELFF.